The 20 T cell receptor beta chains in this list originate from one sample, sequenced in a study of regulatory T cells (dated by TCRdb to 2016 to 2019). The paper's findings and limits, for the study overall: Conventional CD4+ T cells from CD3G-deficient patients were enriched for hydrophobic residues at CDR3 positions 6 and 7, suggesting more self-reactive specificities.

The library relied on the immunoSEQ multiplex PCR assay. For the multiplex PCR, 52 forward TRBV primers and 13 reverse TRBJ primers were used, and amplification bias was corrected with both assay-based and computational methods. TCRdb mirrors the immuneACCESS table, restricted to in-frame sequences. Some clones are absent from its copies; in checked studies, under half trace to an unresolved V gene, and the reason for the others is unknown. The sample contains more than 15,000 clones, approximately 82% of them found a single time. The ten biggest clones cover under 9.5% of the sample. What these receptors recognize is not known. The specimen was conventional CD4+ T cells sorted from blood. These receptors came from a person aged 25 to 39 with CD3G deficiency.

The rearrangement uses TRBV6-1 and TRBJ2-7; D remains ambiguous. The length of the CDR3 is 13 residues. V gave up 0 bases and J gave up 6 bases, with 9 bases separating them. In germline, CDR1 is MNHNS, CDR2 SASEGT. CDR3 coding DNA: TGTGCCAGCAGTGAAGCGCGAATGACCGAGCAGTACTTC. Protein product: CASSEARMTEQYF.

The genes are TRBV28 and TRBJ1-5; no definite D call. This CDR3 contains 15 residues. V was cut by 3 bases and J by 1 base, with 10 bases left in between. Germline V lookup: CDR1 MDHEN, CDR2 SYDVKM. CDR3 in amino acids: CASSLLFTSNQPQHF. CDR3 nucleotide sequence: TGTGCCAGCAGTTTGCTCTTTACCAGCAATCAGCCCCAGCATTTT.

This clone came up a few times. The CDR3 region has the DNA TGTGCCAGTAGTACGGACAGGGGCCATGAGCAGTTCTTC. Protein product: CASSTDRGHEQFF. The chain carries TRBV19 and TRBJ2-1; 9 bases map to TRBD1. CDR3 size: 13 residues. Per the germline V gene, CDR1 is LNHDA and CDR2 is SQIVND (reference sequence). The J segment lost 8 bases and the V segment lost 4 bases, leaving 3 bases of the junction unmatched.

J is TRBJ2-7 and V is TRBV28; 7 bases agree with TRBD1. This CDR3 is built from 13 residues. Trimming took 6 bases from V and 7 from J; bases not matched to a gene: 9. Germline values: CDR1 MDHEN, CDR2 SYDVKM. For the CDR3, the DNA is TGTGCCAGCAGGCGACAGGGTAGGGGAGAGCAGTACTTC. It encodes CASRRQGRGEQYF. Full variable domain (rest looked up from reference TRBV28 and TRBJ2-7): DVKVTQSSRYLVKRTGEKVFLECVQDMDHENMFWYRQDPGLGLRLIYFSYDVKMKEKGDIPEGYSVSREKKERFSLILESASTNQTSMYLCASRRQGRGEQYFGPGTRLTVT.

CDR3 nucleotides: TGTGCCAGCAGCCCTACCAAGGGGGGGCATACTAACTATGGCTACACCTTC. Protein sequence: CASSPTKGGHTNYGYTF. The genes are TRBV7-9 and TRBJ1-2; a weak D match, TRBD1 (6 bases). Trimming removed 5 bases from V and 0 bases from J, with 19 bases in between. The CDR3 runs 17 residues. The germline V gene encodes CDR1 SEHNR and CDR2 FQNEAQ (reference sequence).

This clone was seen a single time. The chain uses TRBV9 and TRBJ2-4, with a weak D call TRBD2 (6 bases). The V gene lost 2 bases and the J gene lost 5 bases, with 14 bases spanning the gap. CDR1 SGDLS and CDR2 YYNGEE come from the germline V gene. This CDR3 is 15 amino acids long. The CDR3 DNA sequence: TGTGCCAGCAGCGTCCACGCGGGACCAGAAAACATTCAGTACTTC. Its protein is CASSVHAGPENIQYF.

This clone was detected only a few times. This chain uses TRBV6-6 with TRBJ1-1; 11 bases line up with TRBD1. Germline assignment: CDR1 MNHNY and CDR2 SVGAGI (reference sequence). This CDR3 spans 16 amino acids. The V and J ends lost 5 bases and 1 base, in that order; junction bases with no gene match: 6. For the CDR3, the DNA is TGTGCCAGCAGTCGGGACAGGGGGTCCCGGAACACTGAAGCTTTCTTT. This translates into CASSRDRGSRNTEAFF.

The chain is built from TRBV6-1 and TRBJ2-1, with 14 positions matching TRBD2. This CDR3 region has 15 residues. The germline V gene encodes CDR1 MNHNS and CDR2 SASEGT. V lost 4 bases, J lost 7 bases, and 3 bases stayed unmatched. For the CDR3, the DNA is TGTGCCAGCAGTGGAGGGACTAGCGGGAGAAATGAGCAGTTCTTC. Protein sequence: CASSGGTSGRNEQFF.

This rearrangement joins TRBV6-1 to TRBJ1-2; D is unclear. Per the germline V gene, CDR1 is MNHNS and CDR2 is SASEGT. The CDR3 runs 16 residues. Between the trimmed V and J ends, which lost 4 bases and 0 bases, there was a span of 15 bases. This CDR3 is CASSASPNLANYGYTF. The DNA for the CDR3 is TGTGCCAGCAGTGCCAGTCCAAACCTCGCTAACTATGGCTACACCTTC.

The CDR3 nucleotides are TGTGCCAGCTCCCAGAGTCGTGCCTACGAGCAGTACTTC. It encodes CASSQSRAYEQYF. The genes are TRBV18 and TRBJ2-7; no clear D gene. CDR1 is KGHSH, CDR2 LQKENI, per germline. The CDR3 runs 13 residues. The V end was cut by 6 bases, the J end by 2 bases, with 11 bases between.

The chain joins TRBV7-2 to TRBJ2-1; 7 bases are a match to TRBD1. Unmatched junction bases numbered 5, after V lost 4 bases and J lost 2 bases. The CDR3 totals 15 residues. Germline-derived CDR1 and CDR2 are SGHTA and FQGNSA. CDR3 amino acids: CASSYGTATYNEQFF. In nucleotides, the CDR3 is TGTGCCAGCAGCTATGGGACAGCTACCTACAATGAGCAGTTCTTC.

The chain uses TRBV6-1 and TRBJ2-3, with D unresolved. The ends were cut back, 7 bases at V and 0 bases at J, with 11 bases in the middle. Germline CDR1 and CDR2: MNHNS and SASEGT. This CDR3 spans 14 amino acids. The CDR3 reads CASTGPTSTDTQYF. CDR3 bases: TGTGCCAGCACCGGACCTACTAGCACAGATACGCAGTATTTT.

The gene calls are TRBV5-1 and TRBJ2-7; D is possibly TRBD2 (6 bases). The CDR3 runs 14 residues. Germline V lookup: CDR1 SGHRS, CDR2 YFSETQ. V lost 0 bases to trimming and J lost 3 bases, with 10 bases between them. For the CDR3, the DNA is TGCGCCAGCAGCTTGGGGAGGGGAGACTACGAGCAGTACTTC. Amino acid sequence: CASSLGRGDYEQYF.

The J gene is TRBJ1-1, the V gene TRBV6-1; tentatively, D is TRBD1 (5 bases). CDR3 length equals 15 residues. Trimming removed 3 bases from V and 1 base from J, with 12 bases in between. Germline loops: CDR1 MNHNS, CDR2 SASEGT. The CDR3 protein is CASSEVTRGNTEAFF. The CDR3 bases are TGTGCCAGCAGTGAGGTCACTAGGGGGAACACTGAAGCTTTCTTT.

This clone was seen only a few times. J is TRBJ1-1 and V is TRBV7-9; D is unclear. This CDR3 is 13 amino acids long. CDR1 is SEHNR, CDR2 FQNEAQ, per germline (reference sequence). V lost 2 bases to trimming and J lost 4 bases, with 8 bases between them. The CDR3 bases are TGTGCCAGCAGCTTAACGGGTGGCACTGAAGCTTTCTTT. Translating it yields CASSLTGGTEAFF. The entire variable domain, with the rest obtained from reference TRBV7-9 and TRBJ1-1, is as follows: DTGVSQNPRHKITKRGQNVTFRCDPISEHNRLYWYRQTLGQGPEFLTYFQNEAQLEKSRLLSDRFSAERPKGSFSTLEIQRTEQGDSAMYLCASSLTGGTEAFFGQGTRLTVV.

CDR3 protein: CASSPGQGGHYGYTF. The DNA of the CDR3 is TGTGCCAGCAGTCCCGGACAGGGCGGTCACTATGGCTACACCTTC. The chain carries TRBV28 and TRBJ1-2, with TRBD1 matching over 8 bases. With 5 bases clipped from V and 3 bases from J, the junction kept 8 bases outside the gene matches. Germline loops: CDR1 MDHEN, CDR2 SYDVKM. There are 15 residues in the CDR3.

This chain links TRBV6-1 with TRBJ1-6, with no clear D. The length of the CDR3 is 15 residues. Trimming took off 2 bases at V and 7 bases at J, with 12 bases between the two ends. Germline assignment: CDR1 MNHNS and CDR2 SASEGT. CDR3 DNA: TGTGCCAGCAGTGAATTAGACACGGAGAATTCACCCCTCCACTTT. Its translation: CASSELDTENSPLHF.

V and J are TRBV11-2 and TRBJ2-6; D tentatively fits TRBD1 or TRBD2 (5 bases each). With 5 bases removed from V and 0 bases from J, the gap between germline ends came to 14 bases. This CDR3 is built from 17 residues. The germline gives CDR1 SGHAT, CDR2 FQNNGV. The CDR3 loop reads CASSLRDLASGANVLTF. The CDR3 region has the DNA TGTGCCAGCAGCCTCCGGGACCTCGCCTCTGGGGCCAACGTCCTGACTTTC.

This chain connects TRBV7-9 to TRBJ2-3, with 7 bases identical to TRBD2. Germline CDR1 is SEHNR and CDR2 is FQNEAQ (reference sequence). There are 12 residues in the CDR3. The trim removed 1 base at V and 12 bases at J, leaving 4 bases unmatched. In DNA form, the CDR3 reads TGTGCCAGCAGCTTAGTGGTGGGACTACAGTATTTT. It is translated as CASSLVVGLQYF. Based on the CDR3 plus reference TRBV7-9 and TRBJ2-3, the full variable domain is DTGVSQNPRHKITKRGQNVTFRCDPISEHNRLYWYRQTLGQGPEFLTYFQNEAQLEKSRLLSDRFSAERPKGSFSTLEIQRTEQGDSAMYLCASSLVVGLQYFGPGTRLTVL.

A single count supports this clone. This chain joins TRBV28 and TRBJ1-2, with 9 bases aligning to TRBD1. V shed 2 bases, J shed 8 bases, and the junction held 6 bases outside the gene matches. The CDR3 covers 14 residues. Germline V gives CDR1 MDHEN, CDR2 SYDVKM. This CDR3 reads CASSLRQGVRGYTF. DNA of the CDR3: TGTGCCAGCAGTTTACGACAGGGGGTGAGGGGCTACACCTTC.